Shown below are 30 T cell receptor beta chains from a single sample sequenced in a study of T cell repertoires in cytomegalovirus infection. TCRdb called the reads again in MiXCR, with one record for every CDR3 protein. The data show about 400,000 distinct CDR3 sequences, 15% to 20% seen once. Sequences were obtained from PBMCs. Source of these receptors: a human donor in good health (CMV status not recorded). Some clones in this sample may be carry-over from other donors' samples.

This sequence joins TRBV5-8 and TRBJ2-7; D gene unclear. The V gene's germline CDR1 is SGHTS and CDR2 YDEGEE. The CDR3 is 15 residues long. V was pared by 0 bases and J by 1 base, with 11 bases between. The CDR3 protein is CASSLVWQASYEQYF. CDR3 bases: TGTGCCAGCAGCTTGGTTTGGCAAGCGTCCTACGAGCAGTACTTC.

In its sample, this clonotype was seen many times. This chain connects TRBV28 to TRBJ2-3; 7 bases map to TRBD1. This CDR3 has 16 residues. CDR1 MDHEN and CDR2 SYDVKM come from the germline V gene. The J segment lost 1 base and the V segment lost 6 bases, leaving 10 bases of the junction unmatched. The CDR3 nucleotides read TGTGCCAGCAGAGAGATAACAGGGGTAGGCACAGATACGCAGTATTTT. It codes for CASREITGVGTDTQYF.

This clonotype was detected only a few times. The gene calls are TRBV19 and TRBJ1-6; 7 nucleotides agree with TRBD1. The CDR3 has 12 amino acids. V was clipped by 11 bases and J by 11 bases; unmatched bases: 9. CDR1 LNHDA and CDR2 SQIVND come from the germline V gene (reference sequence). CDR3 amino acids: CAAATGTTPLHF. The CDR3 nucleotides are TGTGCCGCAGCGACAGGGACGACACCCCTCCACTTT.

This clonotype has only a few counts. V usage is TRBV2 and J usage is TRBJ2-6; 9 bases agree with TRBD1. The CDR3 extends over 13 amino acids. Looked up from germline, CDR1 is SNHLY and CDR2 is FYNNEI. Trimming removed 4 bases from V and 13 bases from J; junction bases left unmatched: 5. The CDR3 is CASSARDRVVLTF. The CDR3 DNA follows: TGTGCCAGCAGTGCCCGGGACAGGGTGGTCCTGACTTTC.

This clonotype occurred many times. J is TRBJ1-1 and V is TRBV6-6; tentatively, D is TRBD1 (6 bases). The CDR3 loop spans 13 amino acids. Deletions cut 8 bases from V and 6 bases from J, with 16 bases between. Germline CDR1 is MNHNY and CDR2 is SVGAGI (reference sequence). The CDR3 region is CASLKGGIAEAFF. The CDR3 nucleotides are TGTGCCAGCCTTAAGGGGGGGATTGCTGAAGCTTTCTTT.

This clonotype was observed many times. This rearrangement joins TRBV14 to TRBJ2-7; D is ambiguous. Trimming pared 0 bases from V and 11 bases from J, leaving 14 bases between. CDR1 and CDR2 from the germline V gene are SGHDN and FVKESK. The CDR3 spans 13 residues. The CDR3 region has the DNA TGTGCCAGCAGCCAAGATGTGGATGTTTCGAAGTACTTC. This sequence encodes CASSQDVDVSKYF. Filled out from reference TRBV14 and TRBJ2-7, the complete variable domain reads EAGVTQFPSHSVIEKGQTVTLRCDPISGHDNLYWYRRVMGKEIKFLLHFVKESKQDESGMPNNRFLAERTGGTYSTLKVQPAELEDSGVYFCASSQDVDVSKYFGPGTRLTVT.

V gene TRBV7-9 combines with J gene TRBJ2-5; TRBD2 matches at 8 bases. V lost 1 base and J lost 2; bases outside the gene matches: 6. From germline, CDR1 is SEHNR and CDR2 FQNEAQ (reference sequence). The CDR3 is 16 residues long. CDR3 DNA: TGTGCCAGCAGCTTAGGTTTAGCGGGAAGACAAGAGACCCAGTACTTC. This codes for CASSLGLAGRQETQYF.

This clonotype showed up many times. The rearrangement uses TRBV7-6 and TRBJ2-3, with TRBD2 as a possible D gene (6 bases). Germline CDR1 and CDR2: SGHVS and FNYEAQ. V was shortened by 6 bases and J by 2 bases, with 15 bases between the two germline ends. The CDR3 is 15 amino acids. The CDR3 sequence is CASSFIAEDTDTQYF. CDR3 DNA: TGTGCCAGCAGTTTTATAGCGGAAGACACAGATACGCAGTATTTT.

The chain is built from TRBV12-3 or TRBV12-4 and TRBJ2-3, with D tentatively TRBD1 (6 bases). Trimming left V 5 bases short and J 0 bases short, with 12 bases between. The CDR3 has 15 amino acids. The chain's CDR3 is CASSTQGTSTDTQYF. The CDR3 DNA sequence: TGTGCCAGCAGTACACAGGGAACTAGCACAGATACGCAGTATTTT.

V usage is TRBV7-9 and J usage is TRBJ2-1; 8 nucleotides match TRBD2. CDR1 is SEHNR and CDR2 is FQNEAQ in the germline V gene (reference sequence). With V trimmed by 5 bases and J by 5 bases, 11 bases remained unmatched. The CDR3 is 16 residues long. The DNA of the CDR3 is TGTGCCAGCAGCACGAGTAGCGGGAAATCCCACAATGAGCAGTTCTTC. Protein product: CASSTSSGKSHNEQFF. The entire variable domain, with the rest obtained from reference TRBV7-9 and TRBJ2-1, is as follows: DTGVSQNPRHKITKRGQNVTFRCDPISEHNRLYWYRQTLGQGPEFLTYFQNEAQLEKSRLLSDRFSAERPKGSFSTLEIQRTEQGDSAMYLCASSTSSGKSHNEQFFGPGTRLTVL.

This clonotype was seen a handful of times. The genes are TRBV7-2 and TRBJ1-3; D perhaps matches TRBD1 (5 bases). CDR1 is SGHTA and CDR2 is FQGNSA in the germline V gene. There are 17 residues in the CDR3. V lost 2 bases to trimming and J lost 0 bases, with 14 bases between them. CDR3 loop: CASSLRGGASSGNTIYF. The CDR3 region has the DNA TGTGCCAGCAGCTTAAGGGGTGGGGCCAGCTCTGGAAACACCATATATTTT.

The chain joins TRBV5-1 to TRBJ1-2, with D possibly being TRBD1 (5 bases). Germline V CDR1 and CDR2: SGHRS, YFSETQ. V was pared by 0 bases and J by 2 bases, with 11 bases between. The CDR3 consists of 15 residues. The CDR3 nucleotides are TGCGCCAGCAGCTTGGGGCAGGGTTCAAACTATGGCTACACCTTC. It specifies CASSLGQGSNYGYTF.

This chain uses TRBV12-3 or TRBV12-4 with TRBJ2-7; possible D gene TRBD1, 5 bases. Between the trimmed V and J ends, which lost 6 bases and 3 bases, there was a span of 9 bases. This CDR3 region has 12 residues. The CDR3, as DNA: TGTGCCAGCAGATGGGGCTTCTACGAGCAGTACTTC. Translation: CASRWGFYEQYF.

The chain uses TRBV7-2 and TRBJ2-7; tentatively, D is TRBD2 (6 bases). The CDR3 loop spans 15 amino acids. V shed 5 bases and J shed 1 base, with 15 bases lying between them. CDR1 SGHTA and CDR2 FQGNSA come from the germline V gene. The CDR3 coding sequence is TGTGCCAGCAGCCGACAATCCGGGACTTCCTACGAGCAGTACTTC. It translates to CASSRQSGTSYEQYF.

This clonotype was picked up one time. CDR3 DNA sequence: TGTGCCAGCCATTTTATACAGAAAAACACTGAAGCTTTCTTT. It specifies CASHFIQKNTEAFF. The chain combines TRBV6-2 or TRBV6-3 with TRBJ1-1; D ambiguous. The germline V gene encodes CDR1 MNHEY and CDR2 SVGEGT. Trimming removed 8 bases at V and 2 bases at J, with 15 bases between. The CDR3 has 14 amino acids.

This clonotype appeared many times. This sequence joins TRBV5-1 and TRBJ2-1, with 7 nucleotides matching TRBD1. The V segment lost 3 bases and the J segment 2 bases; nucleotides outside the gene matches: 5. The CDR3 is made up of 15 amino acids. From germline, CDR1 is SGHRS and CDR2 YFSETQ. CDR3 amino acids: CASSWGQSAYNEQFF. CDR3 sequence (DNA): TGCGCCAGCAGCTGGGGACAGTCTGCCTACAATGAGCAGTTCTTC.

This chain uses TRBV7-9 with TRBJ2-5; D not resolved. Germline-derived CDR1 and CDR2 are SEHNR and FQNEAQ (reference sequence). CDR3 length: 12 amino acids. V gave up 2 bases and J gave up 10 bases, with 11 bases separating them. The CDR3 reads CASSLRTSNQYF. DNA of the CDR3: TGTGCCAGCAGCTTAAGGACCAGTAACCAGTACTTC.

Many counts were recorded for this clonotype. The chain is built from TRBV7-9 and TRBJ1-1; a possible D gene is TRBD1 (5 bases). Trimming removed 5 bases from V and 10 bases from J, with 17 bases in between. CDR3 size: 13 residues. The germline CDR1 and CDR2 sequences are SEHNR and FQNEAQ (reference sequence). Here the CDR3 reads CASSARGTGGAFF. For the CDR3, the DNA is TGTGCCAGCAGCGCACGGGGAACAGGTGGAGCTTTCTTT.

In its sample, this clonotype was seen many times. The J gene is TRBJ2-5, the V gene TRBV7-2; 9 bases are a match to TRBD2. This CDR3 is built from 17 residues. V shed 1 base, J shed 5 bases, and the junction held 11 bases outside the gene matches. Per the germline V gene, CDR1 is SGHTA and CDR2 is FQGNSA. The CDR3 reads CASSLVSGSWRGETQYF. The CDR3 region has the DNA TGTGCCAGCAGCTTAGTTAGCGGGAGCTGGCGGGGGGAGACCCAGTACTTC.

This chain links TRBV29-1 with TRBJ2-3; TRBD1 matches 9 bases. Germline V lookup: CDR1 SQVTM, CDR2 ANQGSEA. V shed 6 bases, J shed 4 bases, and the junction held 11 bases outside the gene matches. The CDR3 is 15 residues long. The DNA for the CDR3 is TGCAGCGTGGGACAGGGAAGGGGTTATTCAGATACGCAGTATTTT. This sequence encodes CSVGQGRGYSDTQYF.

At least ten counts were recorded for this clonotype. The chain couples TRBV7-2 to TRBJ1-3, with 8 nucleotides matching TRBD1. Germline CDR1 and CDR2: SGHTA and FQGNSA. V was clipped by 5 bases and J by 4 bases; unmatched bases: 4. The CDR3 loop spans 14 amino acids. CDR3 nucleotide sequence: TGTGCCAGCAGCCCTCAGGGGGCGGGAAACACCATATATTTT. Protein sequence: CASSPQGAGNTIYF.

This clonotype has at least ten counts. The chain links TRBV25-1 to TRBJ1-6; D is undetermined. The germline gives CDR1 MGHDK, CDR2 SYGVNS. CDR3 length: 16 amino acids. The V end lost 2 bases, the J end lost 6 bases, and 14 bases lay between the germline ends. The CDR3 DNA reads TGTGCCAGCAGTGAAGCGCAGCGGGCGATTAATTCACCCCTCCACTTT. This gives the protein CASSEAQRAINSPLHF.

The chain joins TRBV6-2 or TRBV6-3 to TRBJ2-1, with 7 bases matching TRBD2. Per germline, CDR1 MNHEY and CDR2 SVGEGT. The CDR3 totals 13 residues. Trimming at V came to 5 bases and at J to 12 bases, leaving 10 bases not matched to a gene. The CDR3 DNA is TGTGCCAGCAGTCCGACTAGCCTGACGGCGCAGTTCTTC. Translation: CASSPTSLTAQFF.

The chain uses TRBV20-1 and TRBJ2-2; maybe TRBD1 (6 bases). The V gene lost 0 bases and the J gene lost 7 bases, with 12 bases spanning the gap. Germline V gene sequence: CDR1 DFQATT, CDR2 SNEGSKA (reference sequence). The CDR3 consists of 14 residues. The CDR3, as DNA: TGCAGTGCTAGAGATCCTACAGGGATCGGGGAGCTGTTTTTT. It yields the protein CSARDPTGIGELFF.

This clonotype was observed at least ten times. The chain links TRBV6-2 or TRBV6-3 to TRBJ2-1; D not certain. CDR3 length: 13 amino acids. The V and J ends lost 6 bases and 6 bases respectively, with 12 bases between them. Germline V CDR1 and CDR2: MNHEY, SVGEGT. The CDR3 spells CASRSWAGNEQFF. The DNA of the CDR3 is TGTGCCAGCAGGAGTTGGGCAGGCAATGAGCAGTTCTTC.

J is TRBJ2-4 and V is TRBV11-1; D unclear. CDR1 and CDR2 from the germline V gene are SGHAT and FQDESV (reference sequence). V gave up 1 base and J gave up 10 bases, with 8 bases separating them. CDR3 length equals 12 residues. CDR3 loop: CASSLGTDIQYF. The CDR3 coding sequence is TGTGCCAGCAGCTTAGGGACGGATATTCAGTACTTC.

The chain is built from TRBV5-6 and TRBJ1-6, with D possibly being TRBD1 (5 bases). Germline V gives CDR1 SGHDT, CDR2 YYEEEE. V was shortened by 2 bases and J by 3 bases, with 15 bases between the two germline ends. The CDR3 covers 17 residues. The CDR3 loop reads CASSFQGQLNYNSPLHF. The DNA for the CDR3 is TGTGCCAGCAGCTTTCAAGGACAACTTAACTATAATTCACCCCTCCACTTT.

This clonotype was counted many times. The gene calls are TRBV7-6 and TRBJ1-2; weak D call: TRBD1 (5 bases). CDR3 length: 14 residues. Germline CDR1 reads SGHVS; CDR2 reads FNYEAQ. V shed 5 bases and J shed 1 base, with 11 bases lying between them. The CDR3 DNA is TGTGCCAGCAGCCCTGGACACTTTAACTATGGCTACACCTTC. This encodes CASSPGHFNYGYTF.

The chain has TRBV7-9 and TRBJ1-1, with 7 bases identical to TRBD1. In germline, CDR1 is SEHNR, CDR2 FQNEAQ (reference sequence). The ends lost 4 bases at V and 4 bases at J; junction bases unmatched: 12. The length of the CDR3 is 16 residues. This chain's CDR3 is CASSSPAGGVGTEAFF. CDR3 nucleotides: TGTGCCAGCAGCTCCCCGGCAGGGGGGGTGGGCACTGAAGCTTTCTTT.

This chain uses TRBV12-3 or TRBV12-4 with TRBJ2-6; D might be TRBD1 (7 bases). The CDR3 extends over 17 amino acids. Trimming took 5 bases from V and 0 from J, leaving 14 bases between them. For the CDR3, the DNA is TGTGCCAGCAGTCGCGGGGACAGATACTCTGGGGCCAACGTCCTGACTTTC. Its protein product is CASSRGDRYSGANVLTF.